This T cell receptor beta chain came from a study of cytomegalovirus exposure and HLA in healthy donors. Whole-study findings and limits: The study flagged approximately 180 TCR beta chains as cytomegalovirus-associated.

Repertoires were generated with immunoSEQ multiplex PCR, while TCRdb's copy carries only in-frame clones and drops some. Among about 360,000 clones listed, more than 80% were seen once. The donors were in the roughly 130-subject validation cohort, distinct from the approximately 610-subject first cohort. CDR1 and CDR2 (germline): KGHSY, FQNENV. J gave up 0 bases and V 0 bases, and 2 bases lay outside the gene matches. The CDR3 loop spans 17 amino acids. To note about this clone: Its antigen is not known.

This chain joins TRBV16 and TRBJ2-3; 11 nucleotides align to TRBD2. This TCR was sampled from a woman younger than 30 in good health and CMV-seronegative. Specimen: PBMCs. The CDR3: CASSQSTSGVSTDTQYF. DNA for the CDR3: TGTGCCAGCAGCCAATCGACTAGCGGGGTTAGCACAGATACGCAGTATTTT.